These 20 T cell receptor beta chains were all obtained from the same sample, sequenced in a study of PD-L1 blockade in urothelial cancer. Time point in this sample: peripheral blood 6 weeks after treatment start. Assay used: immunoSEQ multiplex PCR; TCRdb lists only in-frame clones, some missing. Among around 100,000 clones listed, about 91% were seen once. Specimen: PBMCs, collected around atezolizumab (anti-PD-L1) treatment. Source of these receptors: a man aged 55 to 70 with urothelial cancer.

The rearrangement uses TRBV27 and TRBJ2-2; D not certain. Looked up from germline, CDR1 is MNHEY and CDR2 is SMNVEV (reference sequence). The CDR3 spans 14 residues. V was clipped by 1 base and J by 3 bases, with 6 bases between them. The CDR3 spells CASSLWSDTGELFF. For the CDR3, the DNA is TGTGCCAGCAGTTTATGGTCGGACACCGGGGAGCTGTTTTTT.

V gene TRBV4-1 combines with J gene TRBJ2-3, with 7 bases that match TRBD2. In germline, CDR1 is MGHRA, CDR2 YSYEKL. This CDR3 contains 16 residues. The V gene end was trimmed by 4 bases and the J gene end by 0 bases; junction bases not matched to a gene: 7. The CDR3 coding sequence is TGCGCCAGCAGCCGGGCGGGGGTCGTTAGCACAGATACGCAGTATTTT. Encoded protein: CASSRAGVVSTDTQYF.

The chain has TRBV19 and TRBJ1-5, with 7 bases identical to TRBD1. The V and J ends lost 7 bases and 0 bases, in that order; junction bases with no gene match: 9. The CDR3 spans 16 residues. The germline V gene has CDR1 LNHDA and CDR2 SQIVND (reference sequence). Here the CDR3 DNA reads TGTGCCAGTACGCGACGGGACAGTTATAGCAATCAGCCCCAGCATTTT. This encodes CASTRRDSYSNQPQHF.

The chain employs TRBV13 and TRBJ2-7, with 15 bases aligning to TRBD2. V shed 4 bases and J 7 bases; nucleotides not matched to a gene: 2. Germline assignment: CDR1 PRHDT and CDR2 FYEKMQ (reference sequence). The CDR3 has 14 residues. CDR3 region: CASSWGTSGREQYF. Here the CDR3 DNA reads TGTGCCAGCAGCTGGGGGACTAGCGGGAGGGAGCAGTACTTC.

This chain joins TRBV6-5 and TRBJ1-1, with D unresolved. The CDR3 is 15 residues long. Between the trimmed V and J ends, which lost 2 bases and 1 base, there was a span of 11 bases. CDR1 MNHEY and CDR2 SVGAGI come from the germline V gene. The CDR3 loop reads CASSYEASGNTEAFF. The CDR3 DNA is TGTGCCAGCAGTTACGAGGCCTCCGGGAACACTGAAGCTTTCTTT.

V gene TRBV7-2 combines with J gene TRBJ2-3; possibly TRBD1 for D (6 bases). V lost 6 bases and J lost 9, with 16 bases in between. Looked up from germline, CDR1 is SGHTA and CDR2 is FQGNSA. The CDR3 covers 13 residues. CDR3 sequence (DNA): TGTGCCAGCAGGGGAAACAGGGTCGGGACGCAGTATTTT. The encoded protein is CASRGNRVGTQYF.

This chain joins TRBV5-1 and TRBJ2-3; maybe TRBD1 (5 bases). The CDR3 totals 13 residues. The germline gives CDR1 SGHRS, CDR2 YFSETQ. Trimming left V 4 bases short and J 3 bases short, with 9 bases between. CDR3 loop: CASSDQGTDTQYF. The CDR3 DNA reads TGCGCCAGCAGCGACCAGGGAACAGATACGCAGTATTTT.

This sequence joins TRBV5-1 and TRBJ2-3, with D perhaps TRBD1 (6 bases). The CDR3 extends over 15 amino acids. Germline CDR1 is SGHRS and CDR2 is YFSETQ. Trimming cost V 2 bases and J 1 base, with 11 bases left between them. CDR3 loop: CASSLGGLGTDTQYF. DNA of the CDR3: TGCGCCAGCAGCTTAGGGGGTTTGGGCACAGATACGCAGTATTTT.

This clone was seen just once. This chain joins TRBV5-1 and TRBJ2-5; D might be TRBD2 (6 bases). Trimming removed 4 bases from V and 5 bases from J, with 21 bases in between. Looked up from germline, CDR1 is SGHRS and CDR2 is YFSETQ. The CDR3 is made up of 16 amino acids. The CDR3: CASSPHLGGVRETQYF. The CDR3 DNA is TGCGCCAGCAGCCCCCACCTAGGCGGGGTGAGGGAGACCCAGTACTTC.

In the case of this clone: The same CDR3 also results from other DNA sequences found in this sample. The chain has TRBV6-5 and TRBJ1-2; 10 nucleotides align to TRBD1. Trimming removed 0 bases from V and 5 bases from J; junction bases left unmatched: 3. Germline-derived CDR1 and CDR2 are MNHEY and SVGAGI. The CDR3 has 15 amino acids. CDR3 DNA: TGTGCCAGCAGTTACTCTGGGACAGGGGAATATGGCTACACCTTC. It encodes CASSYSGTGEYGYTF.

The V call is TRBV18, the J call TRBJ1-1; no definite D call. V lost 3 bases and J 4 bases, leaving 18 bases between the germline ends. CDR1 and CDR2 from the germline V gene are KGHSH and LQKENI. The CDR3 loop spans 16 amino acids. The CDR3 DNA is TGTGCCAGCTCACCCGCATCCGGACTTTCATCCACTGAAGCTTTCTTT. It yields the protein CASSPASGLSSTEAFF.

This chain connects TRBV7-2 to TRBJ2-7; TRBD1 matches 7 bases. Per the germline V gene, CDR1 is SGHTA and CDR2 is FQGNSA. J was trimmed by 6 bases and V by 5 bases; bases with no gene match: 7. The CDR3 extends over 13 amino acids. This CDR3 is CASSRDSSGEQYF. As DNA, the CDR3 is TGTGCCAGCAGCAGGGACAGTTCGGGCGAGCAGTACTTC. Complete variable domain (other parts from reference TRBV7-2 and TRBJ2-7): GAGVSQSPSNKVTEKGKDVELRCDPISGHTALYWYRQSLGQGLEFLIYFQGNSAPDKSGLPSDRFSAERTGGSVSTLTIQRTQQEDSAVYLCASSRDSSGEQYFGPGTRLTVT.

The CDR3 here is CASTVSGAEKLFF. CDR3 nucleotide sequence: TGTGCCAGCACTGTGTCAGGGGCTGAAAAACTGTTTTTT. This chain links TRBV28 with TRBJ1-4, with a weak D call TRBD1 (6 bases). The CDR3 length is 13 residues. Germline-derived CDR1 and CDR2 are MDHEN and SYDVKM. Trimming cost V 7 bases and J 7 bases, with 13 bases left between them.

The chain combines TRBV10-3 with TRBJ2-5; 12 positions match TRBD2. Germline V gives CDR1 ENHRY, CDR2 SYGVKD. The CDR3 has 13 residues. The V segment lost 9 bases and the J segment 5 bases; nucleotides outside the gene matches: 4. The CDR3 nucleotides are TGTGCCATATCGGGACTAGCGGGTGAGACCCAGTACTTC. Its protein is CAISGLAGETQYF.

This clone was observed a single time. The chain couples TRBV11-2 to TRBJ2-4; maybe TRBD1 (6 bases). Trimming cost V 6 bases and J 5 bases, with 11 bases left between them. Looked up from germline, CDR1 is SGHAT and CDR2 is FQNNGV. The CDR3 totals 13 residues. In DNA form, the CDR3 reads TGTGCCAGCAGATTGGGACAAGAAAACATTCAGTACTTC. It translates to CASRLGQENIQYF. Full variable domain (rest looked up from reference TRBV11-2 and TRBJ2-4): EAGVAQSPRYKIIEKRQSVAFWCNPISGHATLYWYQQILGQGPKLLIQFQNNGVVDDSQLPKDRFSAERLKGVDSTLKIQPAKLEDSAVYLCASRLGQENIQYFGAGTRLSVL.

The chain joins TRBV5-1 to TRBJ1-3; maybe TRBD1 (5 bases). Deletions cut 4 bases from V and 0 bases from J, with 8 bases between. Germline CDR1 and CDR2: SGHRS and YFSETQ. The CDR3 is made up of 14 amino acids. Here the CDR3 reads CASSMTVSGNTIYF. CDR3 nucleotide sequence: TGCGCCAGCAGCATGACAGTCTCTGGAAACACCATATATTTT.

The rearrangement links TRBV7-8 to TRBJ2-7; 9 bases fit TRBD1. The germline CDR1 and CDR2 sequences are SGHVS and FQNEAQ. The CDR3 spans 13 residues. The V gene end was trimmed by 5 bases and the J gene end by 3 bases; junction bases not matched to a gene: 2. CDR3 nucleotides: TGTGCCAGCAGCGAGGACAGGGGCTACGAGCAGTACTTC. This codes for CASSEDRGYEQYF.

The rearrangement joins TRBV12-1 to TRBJ2-7; the table calls TRBD1, which could not be checked here. TRBV12-1 is assigned pseudogene status. The CDR3 is made up of 13 amino acids. The CDR3 is CASSPQRNYEQYF. The DNA of the CDR3 is TGTGCCAGCAGCCCACAAAGAAACTACGAGCAGTACTTC.

The chain recombines TRBV7-2 with TRBJ2-5; 8 nucleotides align to TRBD2. V lost 2 bases, J lost 2 bases, and 4 bases stayed unmatched. CDR1 and CDR2 (germline): SGHTA, FQGNSA. This CDR3 region has 15 residues. The CDR3 loop reads CASSLMAGGQETQYF. Written as DNA, the CDR3 is TGTGCCAGCAGCTTAATGGCGGGAGGACAAGAGACCCAGTACTTC.

The CDR3 DNA follows: TGTGCCAGCAGTGGAAAGGTAAGGGACAGGGGGCTGCCCCAGCATTTT. Translation: CASSGKVRDRGLPQHF. The chain couples TRBV25-1 to TRBJ1-5; 12 bases are shared with TRBD1. This CDR3 region has 16 residues. With 4 bases clipped from V and 9 bases from J, the junction kept 10 bases outside the gene matches. In germline, CDR1 is MGHDK, CDR2 SYGVNS.